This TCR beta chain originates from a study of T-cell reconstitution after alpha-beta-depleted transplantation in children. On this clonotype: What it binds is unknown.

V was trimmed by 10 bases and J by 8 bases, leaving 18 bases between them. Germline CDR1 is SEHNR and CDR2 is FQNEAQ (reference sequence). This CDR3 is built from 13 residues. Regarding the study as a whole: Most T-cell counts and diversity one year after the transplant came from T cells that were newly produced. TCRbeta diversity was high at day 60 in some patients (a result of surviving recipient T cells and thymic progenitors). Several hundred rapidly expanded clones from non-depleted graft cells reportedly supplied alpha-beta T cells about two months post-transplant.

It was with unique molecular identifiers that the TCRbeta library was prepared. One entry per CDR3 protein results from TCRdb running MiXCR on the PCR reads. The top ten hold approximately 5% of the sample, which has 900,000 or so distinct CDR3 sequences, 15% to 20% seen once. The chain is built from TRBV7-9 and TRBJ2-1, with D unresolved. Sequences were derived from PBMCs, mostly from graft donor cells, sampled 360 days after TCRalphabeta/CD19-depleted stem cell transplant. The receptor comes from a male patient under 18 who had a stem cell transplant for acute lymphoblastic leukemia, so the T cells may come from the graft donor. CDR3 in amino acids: CATSALSTHEQFF. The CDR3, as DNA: TGTGCCACCTCAGCGCTGAGTACCCATGAGCAGTTCTTC. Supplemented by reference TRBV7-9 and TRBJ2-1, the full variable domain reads DTGVSQNPRHKITKRGQNVTFRCDPISEHNRLYWYRQTLGQGPEFLTYFQNEAQLEKSRLLSDRFSAERPKGSFSTLEIQRTEQGDSAMYLCATSALSTHEQFFGPGTRLTVL.